This T cell receptor beta chain was sequenced during a study of cytomegalovirus exposure and HLA in healthy donors. This CDR3 region has 13 residues. Germline assignment: CDR1 LNHDA and CDR2 SQIVND (reference sequence). The trim removed 7 bases at V and 9 bases at J, leaving 7 bases unmatched. Vbeta (60) and Jbeta (13) primers were used in the PCR. Sequencing was performed with immunoSEQ multiplex PCR; in TCRdb, only in-frame clones are kept and a portion is missing. The sample contains fewer than 350,000 clones, about 87% of which appear only once. The specimen sequenced was PBMCs. The clonotype was recovered from a woman aged 18-30 years in good health and CMV-seronegative. The rearrangement links TRBV19 to TRBJ2-1, with TRBD2 matching 9 bases. CDR3 region: CASIGTSLVEQFF. As DNA, the CDR3 is TGTGCCAGTATTGGGACTAGCTTAGTTGAGCAGTTCTTC.